A single T cell receptor (beta chain) is shown here with its context. The record originates from a study of Ad26.COV2.S vaccination and SARS-CoV-2 variants. About the research overall: As a participant in COV1001, the donor was in the Ad26.COV2.S trial arm.

Documented treatment: over 15 received Ad26.COV2.S at low or high dose, single or two shots; 5 received placebo; per-sample allocation not given. Sample collection was performed on day 63 after the first vaccine or placebo injection. An adult donor aged 18-55 years was enrolled in Boston. As its vector, the vaccine had Ad26, which expressed Wuhan-strain SARS-CoV-2 spike. The repertoire was sequenced with immunoSEQ multiplex PCR; TCRdb's copy has only in-frame clones and lacks some. This sample yields 380,000 or so clones, of which around 89% are seen a single time; around 6.1% belongs to the top ten. This CDR3 comprises 14 residues. CDR1 is SGHNT, CDR2 YYREEE, per germline (reference sequence). The trim removed 4 bases at V and 8 bases at J, leaving 3 bases unmatched.

The receptor comes from a person between 18 and 60 years old who received the Ad26.COV2.S COVID-19 vaccine or a placebo. This sample comprised peripheral blood, obtained in a trial of Ad26.COV2.S vaccine versus placebo. The chain uses TRBV5-4 and TRBJ2-2; 12 bases align to TRBD2. CDR3 amino acids: CASSPGLAGGELFF. In DNA, the CDR3 is TGTGCCAGCAGCCCCGGACTAGCGGGGGGGGAGCTGTTTTTT.